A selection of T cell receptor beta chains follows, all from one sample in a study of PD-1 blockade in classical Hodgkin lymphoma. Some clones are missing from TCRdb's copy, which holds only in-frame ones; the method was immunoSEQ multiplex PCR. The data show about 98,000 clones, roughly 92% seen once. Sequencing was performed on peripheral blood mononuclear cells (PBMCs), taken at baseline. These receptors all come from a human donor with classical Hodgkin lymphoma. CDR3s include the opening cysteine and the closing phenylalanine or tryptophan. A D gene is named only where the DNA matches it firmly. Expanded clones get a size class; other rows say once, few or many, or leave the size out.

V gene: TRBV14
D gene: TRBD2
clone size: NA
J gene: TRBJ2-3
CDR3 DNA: TGTGCCAGCAGACTCCGGGGGGATCGGACAGATACGCAGTATTTT
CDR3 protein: CASRLRGDRTDTQYF

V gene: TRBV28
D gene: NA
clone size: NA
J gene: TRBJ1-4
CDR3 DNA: TGTGCCAGTCAAAGGCAAGATGAAAAACTGTTTTTT
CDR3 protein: CASQRQDEKLFF

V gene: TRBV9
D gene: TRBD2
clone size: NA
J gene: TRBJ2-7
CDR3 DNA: TGTGCCAGCAGCGTAGGCGGACTAGCGGGAGGGGACTACGGGCGGCAGTACTTC
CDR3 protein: CASSVGGLAGGDYGRQYF

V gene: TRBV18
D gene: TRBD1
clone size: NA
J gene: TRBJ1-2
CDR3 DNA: TGTGCCAGCTCATTCAGACAGGGGGCCATCAACGACTATGGCTACACCTTC
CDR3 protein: CASSFRQGAINDYGYTF

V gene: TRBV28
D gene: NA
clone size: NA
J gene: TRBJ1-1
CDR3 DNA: TGTGCCAGCAGTTTCCCCCTAGGAGATGAAGCTTTCTTT
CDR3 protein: CASSFPLGDEAFF

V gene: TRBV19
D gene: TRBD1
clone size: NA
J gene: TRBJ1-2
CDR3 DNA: TGTGCCAGTAGTATATCCACAGGGGGCATTTCCTATGGCTACACCTTC
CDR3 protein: CASSISTGGISYGYTF

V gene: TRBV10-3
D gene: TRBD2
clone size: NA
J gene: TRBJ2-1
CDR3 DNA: TGTGCCATCACCCCCGGCCAGGGAGGGAGGCGCCCTGCTGAGCAGTTCTTC
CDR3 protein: CAITPGQGGRRPAEQFF

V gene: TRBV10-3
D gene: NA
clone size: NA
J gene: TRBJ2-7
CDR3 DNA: TGTGCCATCAGTCTCTCCGGAGGGCCCGTAGTCGAGCAGTACTTC
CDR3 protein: CAISLSGGPVVEQYF

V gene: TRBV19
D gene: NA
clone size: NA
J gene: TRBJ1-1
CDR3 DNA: TGTGCCAGTAGTATCCGCCCAGGAATGCACACTGAAGCTTTCTTT
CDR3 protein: CASSIRPGMHTEAFF

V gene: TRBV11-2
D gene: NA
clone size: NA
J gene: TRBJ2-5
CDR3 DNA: TGTGCCAGCAGCTGGGGGACGTCCGTGAGAGAGACCCAGTACTTC
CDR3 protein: CASSWGTSVRETQYF

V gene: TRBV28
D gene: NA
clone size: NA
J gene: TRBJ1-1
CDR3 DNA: TGTGCCAGCAGTTTATTGTTGGGAATGGGTGGCACTGAAGCTTTCTTT
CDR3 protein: CASSLLLGMGGTEAFF

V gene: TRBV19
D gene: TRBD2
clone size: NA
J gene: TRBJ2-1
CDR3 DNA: TGTGCCAGTAGTATCGGCGGGAGAAGGGCCAATGAGCAGTTCTTC
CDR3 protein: CASSIGGRRANEQFF

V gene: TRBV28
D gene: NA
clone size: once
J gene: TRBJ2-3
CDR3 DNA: TGTGCCAGCAGTTCCCCTTGGTCACAGGTAGATACGCAGTATTTT
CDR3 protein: CASSSPWSQVDTQYF

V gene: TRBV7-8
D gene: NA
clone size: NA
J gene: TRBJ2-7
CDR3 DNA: TGTGCCAGCAGCTTAGATTCTAGCAGCTCCTACGAGCAGTACTTC
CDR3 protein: CASSLDSSSSYEQYF

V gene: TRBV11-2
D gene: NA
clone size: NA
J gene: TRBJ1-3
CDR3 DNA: TGTGCCAGCAGCTCCCGACAGAGAATCTCTGGAAACACCATATATTTT
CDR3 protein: CASSSRQRISGNTIYF

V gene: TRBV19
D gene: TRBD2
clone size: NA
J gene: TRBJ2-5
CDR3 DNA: TGTGCCAGTAGTCCCCCGACTAGCGGGAGTTGGTCGGAGACCCAGTACTTC
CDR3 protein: CASSPPTSGSWSETQYF

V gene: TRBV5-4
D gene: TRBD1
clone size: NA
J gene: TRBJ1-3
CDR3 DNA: TGTGCCAGCAGCTTGGCGGGGACAGAGAACCCGGGCGTCGCCATATATTTT
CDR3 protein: CASSLAGTENPGVAIYF

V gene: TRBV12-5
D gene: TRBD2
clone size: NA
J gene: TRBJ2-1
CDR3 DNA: TGTGCTAGTGGGATTGGTTGGGGACTACAGAGGGCCTACAATGAGCAGTTCTTC
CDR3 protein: CASGIGWGLQRAYNEQFF

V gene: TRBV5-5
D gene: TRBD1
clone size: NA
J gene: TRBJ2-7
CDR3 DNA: TGTGCCAGCAGCTTTTTCCAGGGGGACTACGAGCAGTACTTC
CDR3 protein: CASSFFQGDYEQYF

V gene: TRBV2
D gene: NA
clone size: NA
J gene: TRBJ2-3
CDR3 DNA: TGTGCCAGCAGTGAAGCGACCCAAGGCACAGATACGCAGTATTTT
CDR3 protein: CASSEATQGTDTQYF

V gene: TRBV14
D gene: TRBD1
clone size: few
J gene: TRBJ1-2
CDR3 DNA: TGTGCCAGCAGCCCCCGGGACAGGGCCTACTATGGCTACACCTTC
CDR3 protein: CASSPRDRAYYGYTF

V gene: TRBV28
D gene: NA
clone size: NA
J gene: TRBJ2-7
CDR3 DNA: TGTGCCAGCAGTTTATTACTCGGACAGTCCCAAAAGATCGGGCAGTACTTC
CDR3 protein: CASSLLLGQSQKIGQYF

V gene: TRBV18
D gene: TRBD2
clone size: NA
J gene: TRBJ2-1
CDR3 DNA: TGTGCCAGCTCGCAACCGGGACTAGCGGGAAGTAATGAGCAGTTCTTC
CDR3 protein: CASSQPGLAGSNEQFF

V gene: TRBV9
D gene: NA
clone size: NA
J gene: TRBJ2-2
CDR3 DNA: TGTGCCAGCAGCCGTAGATCGGGGAATGGGAACACCGGGGAGCTGTTTTTT
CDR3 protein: CASSRRSGNGNTGELFF

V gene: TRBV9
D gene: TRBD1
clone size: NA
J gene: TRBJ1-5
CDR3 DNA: TGTGCCAGCAGCCCCGGACAGGCTAGCAATCAGCCCCAGCATTTT
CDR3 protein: CASSPGQASNQPQHF

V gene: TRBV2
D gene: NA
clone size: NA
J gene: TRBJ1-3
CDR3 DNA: TGTGCCAGCAGTGAAGCAGACAGCTCTGGAAACACCATATATTTT
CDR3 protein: CASSEADSSGNTIYF

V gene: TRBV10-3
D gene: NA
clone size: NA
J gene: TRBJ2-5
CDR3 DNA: TGTGCCATCAGGAGCGGCGGGTGGGTGTACTTC
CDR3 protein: CAIRSGGWVYF

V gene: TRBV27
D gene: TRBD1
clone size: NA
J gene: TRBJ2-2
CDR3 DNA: TGTGCCAGCAGACCGGGACAGGGTTTCACCGGGGAGCTGTTTTTT
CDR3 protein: CASRPGQGFTGELFF

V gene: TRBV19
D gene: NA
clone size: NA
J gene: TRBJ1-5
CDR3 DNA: TGTGCCAGTAGTATTTCTGGGGCCAGCAATCAGCCCCAGCATTTT
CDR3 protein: CASSISGASNQPQHF

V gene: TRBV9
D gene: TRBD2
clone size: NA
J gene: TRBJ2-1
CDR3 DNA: TGTGCCAGCAGCGTAAGCGGGAGGGGAGGCAATGAGCAGTTCTTC
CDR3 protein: CASSVSGRGGNEQFF

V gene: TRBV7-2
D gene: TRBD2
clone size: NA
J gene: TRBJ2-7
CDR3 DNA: TGTGCCAGCAGCTTAGAACGACTAGCGACGGACGAGCAGTACTTC
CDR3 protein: CASSLERLATDEQYF

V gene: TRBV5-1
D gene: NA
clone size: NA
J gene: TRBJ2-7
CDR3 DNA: TGCGCCAGCAGCCCAGTCCGGACGACCTACGAGCAGTACTTC
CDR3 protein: CASSPVRTTYEQYF

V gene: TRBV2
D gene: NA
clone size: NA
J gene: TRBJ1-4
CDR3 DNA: TGTGCCAGCAATGGGGGAATTCGTCATGAAAAACTGTTTTTT
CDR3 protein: CASNGGIRHEKLFF

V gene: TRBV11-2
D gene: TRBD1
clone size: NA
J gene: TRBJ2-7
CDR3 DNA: TGTGCCAGCAGCTTAAATTTTGGGACAGAATCCTACGAGCAGTACTTC
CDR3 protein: CASSLNFGTESYEQYF

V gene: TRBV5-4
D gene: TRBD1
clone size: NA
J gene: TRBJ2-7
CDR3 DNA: TGTGCCAGCAGCTGGGACAGGGCGACCTACGAGCAGTACTTC
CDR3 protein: CASSWDRATYEQYF

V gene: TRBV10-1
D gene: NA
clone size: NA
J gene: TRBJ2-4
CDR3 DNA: TGCGCCAGCAGTCTGGTTGGGGTAAACATTCAGTACTTC
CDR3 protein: CASSLVGVNIQYF

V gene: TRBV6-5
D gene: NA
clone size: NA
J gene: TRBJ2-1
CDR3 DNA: TGTGCCAGCAGTTACTCAGGGACCTACATCAATGAGCAGTTCTTC
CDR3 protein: CASSYSGTYINEQFF

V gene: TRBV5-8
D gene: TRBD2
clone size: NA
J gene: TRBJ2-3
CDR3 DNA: TGTGCCACGCCGACGGGACTAGCGGGAGTGACAGATACGCAGTATTTT
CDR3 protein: CATPTGLAGVTDTQYF

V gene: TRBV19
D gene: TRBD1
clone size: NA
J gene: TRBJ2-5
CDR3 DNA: TGTGCCAGTAGGACTCGACAGGGTTTTGGGCGCGAGACCCAGTACTTC
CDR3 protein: CASRTRQGFGRETQYF

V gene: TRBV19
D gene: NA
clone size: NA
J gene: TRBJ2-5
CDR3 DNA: TGTGCCAGTAGTCTTAACCAGGGTGTCGAGACCCAGTACTTC
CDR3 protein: CASSLNQGVETQYF

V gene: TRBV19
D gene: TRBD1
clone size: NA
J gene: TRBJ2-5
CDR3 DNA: TGTGCCAGTAGTGGGGACAGGGGGAAAGGAGAGACCCAGTACTTC
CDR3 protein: CASSGDRGKGETQYF

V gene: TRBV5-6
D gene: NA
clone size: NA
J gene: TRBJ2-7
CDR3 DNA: TGTGCCAGCAGCGGGGGAGTATCCTACGAGCAGTACTTC
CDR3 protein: CASSGGVSYEQYF

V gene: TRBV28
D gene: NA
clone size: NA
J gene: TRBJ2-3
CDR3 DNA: TGTGCCAGCAGTCCCCCAGGCAGAGATACGCAGTATTTT
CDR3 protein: CASSPPGRDTQYF

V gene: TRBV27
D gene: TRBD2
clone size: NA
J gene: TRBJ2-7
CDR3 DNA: TGTGCCAGCAGAAAGGCGGGAGGGCCCGGTAGTGAGCAGTACTTC
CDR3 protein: CASRKAGGPGSEQYF

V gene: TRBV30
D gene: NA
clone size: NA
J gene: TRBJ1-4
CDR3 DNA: TGTGCCTGGAGCCGGGCCCCTGAAAAACTGTTTTTT
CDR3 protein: CAWSRAPEKLFF

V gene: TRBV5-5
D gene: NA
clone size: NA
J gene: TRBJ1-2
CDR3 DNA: TGTGCCAGCAGCTTGGTGAAGGAGATCTATGGCTACACCTTC
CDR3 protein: CASSLVKEIYGYTF

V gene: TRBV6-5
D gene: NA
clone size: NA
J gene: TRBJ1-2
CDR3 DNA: TGTGCCAGCAGTTCGGACCGGGACGGATACGGCTACACCTTC
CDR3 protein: CASSSDRDGYGYTF